The 9 T cell receptor beta chains in this list originate from one sample, sequenced in a study of blood T cell repertoires in COVID-19. Generated by immunoSEQ multiplex PCR, the TCRdb table keeps only in-frame clones and is missing some. The sample carries about 42,000 clones, around 90% recorded once. The sample taken for sequencing was peripheral blood. These receptors were taken from a human donor in a cohort sampled during active COVID-19.

The chain employs TRBV2 and TRBJ2-7; 9 bases match TRBD1. J gave up 3 bases and V 6 bases, and 9 bases lay outside the gene matches. Germline lookup yields CDR1 SNHLY and CDR2 FYNNEI. This CDR3 contains 15 residues. DNA for the CDR3: TGTGCCAGCAGAAACACAGGGGGCCGCCTCTACGAGCAGTACTTC. It is translated as CASRNTGGRLYEQYF.

The chain recombines TRBV6-6 with TRBJ1-5, with 11 positions matching TRBD1. The CDR3 has 16 amino acids. Germline V CDR1 and CDR2: MNHNY, SVGAGI (reference sequence). The V segment lost 6 bases and the J segment 4 bases; nucleotides outside the gene matches: 8. This chain's CDR3 is CASRSGQGDLNQPQHF. CDR3 nucleotides: TGTGCCAGCAGGTCGGGACAGGGGGACCTTAATCAGCCCCAGCATTTT.

This chain uses TRBV27 with TRBJ1-4; weak D call: TRBD1 (6 bases). Trimming cost V 8 bases and J 3 bases, with 13 bases left between them. This CDR3 region has 14 residues. Germline loops: CDR1 MNHEY, CDR2 SMNVEV (reference sequence). This CDR3 is CASAIGGPNEKLFF. The DNA for the CDR3 is TGTGCCAGCGCTATAGGGGGACCTAATGAAAAACTGTTTTTT.

This clone has just one count. This chain links TRBV5-6 with TRBJ2-7; D is perhaps TRBD2 (5 bases). CDR1 SGHDT and CDR2 YYEEEE come from the germline V gene. The CDR3 loop spans 14 amino acids. V lost 6 bases to trimming and J lost 5 bases, with 18 bases between them. CDR3 residues: CASIAGGSGNEQYF. For the CDR3, the DNA is TGTGCCAGCATCGCCGGTGGATCGGGAAACGAGCAGTACTTC.

In the case of this clone: One end of the junction fails to match germline, which may point to a read error. The rearrangement uses TRBV25-1 and TRBJ2-7; D is possibly TRBD1 (5 bases). The V gene's germline CDR1 is MGHDK and CDR2 SYGVNS. The CDR3 sequence is 15 residues long. CDR3 region: CASSDKGGHYYGQYF. In DNA, the CDR3 is TGTGCCAGCAGTGATAAGGGCGGACATTATTACGGGCAGTACTTC.

The chain carries TRBV12-3 or TRBV12-4 and TRBJ1-1, with D tentatively TRBD1 (5 bases). V was pared by 6 bases and J by 6 bases, with 14 bases between. There are 13 residues in the CDR3. DNA for the CDR3: TGTGCCAGCAGCCCGGGACTGAGGTCTGAAGCTTTCTTT. Translating it yields CASSPGLRSEAFF.

About this clone itself: Mismatch with germline at one junction end may stem from a read error. This chain links TRBV19 with TRBJ1-5, with no clear D. CDR1 is LNHDA, CDR2 SQIVND, per germline (reference sequence). The CDR3 consists of 12 residues. The CDR3 spells CASSIYSSQYVF. The CDR3 DNA reads TGTGCCAGTAGTATATACAGCTCTCAATATGTTTTT. Full variable domain (outside the CDR3, taken from reference TRBV19 and TRBJ1-5): DGGITQSPKYLFRKEGQNVTLSCEQNLNHDAMYWYRQDPGQGLRLIYYSQIVNDFQKGDIAEGYSVSREKKESFPLTVTSAQKNPTAFYLCASSIYSSQYVFGDGTRLSIL.

The chain combines TRBV10-2 with TRBJ1-2; 9 bases agree with TRBD1. This CDR3 is built from 13 residues. The V segment lost 8 bases and the J segment 8 bases; nucleotides outside the gene matches: 9. CDR1 is WSHSY and CDR2 is SAAADI in the germline V gene. The CDR3 loop reads CASGEQGAKGYTF. CDR3 coding DNA: TGCGCCAGCGGGGAACAGGGGGCCAAAGGCTACACCTTC.

The gene calls are TRBV7-9 and TRBJ1-1, with TRBD1 identical over 8 bases. The trim removed 4 bases at V and 8 bases at J, leaving 3 bases unmatched. The CDR3 loop spans 12 amino acids. Germline V gene sequence: CDR1 SEHNR, CDR2 FQNEAQ (reference sequence). The DNA of the CDR3 is TGTGCCAGCAGCTCCCGGGACAGGGAAGCTTTCTTT. As protein: CASSSRDREAFF.